What follows is one TCR beta chain and its context. Its antigen is as yet unknown. CDR1 and CDR2 (germline): SNHLY, FYNNEI. V shed 2 bases and J shed 3 bases, with 5 bases lying between them. The CDR3 is 12 amino acids. These data belong to a study of shared clonotypes between healthy human individuals. Every one of the donors was a Caucasian adult that lived in Nashville, Tennessee. Regarding the study as a whole: A few donors shared approximately 5% of their naive CD4 clonotypes.

Sequencing was performed with immunoSEQ multiplex PCR; in TCRdb, only in-frame clones are kept and a portion is missing. The table includes over 95,000 clones, about two thirds detected once. This receptor was identified in a woman in her twenties or thirties in good health. The genes are TRBV2 and TRBJ2-7; no firm D call. Sequencing was performed on memory CD8+ T cells sorted from blood. As for subset: CD45RO+ cells pooled with CCR7-negative TemRA cells. The CDR3, as DNA: TGTGCCAGCAGTGAACAGCTCTACGAGCAGTACTTC. Residues: CASSEQLYEQYF.